This is a list of T cell receptor beta chains from one sample in a study of CXCR3-negative and CXCR3-positive naive CD8 T cells. TCRdb reprocessed the 5' RACE reads and stores each CDR3 protein as one record, lacking DNA. This table holds approximately 40,000 distinct CDR3 sequences. The specimen sequenced was memory CD8+ T cells from blood. These receptors were collected from a human donor in good health. Some clones in this sample may be carry-over from other donors' samples. CDR3s include the opening cysteine and the closing phenylalanine or tryptophan. Each record gives: clone size, J gene, V gene, CDR3 protein. Clone size, where shown, is once, few, many, or a class for clones that have expanded.

NA,TRBJ1-1,TRBV7-2,CASSEGPTHLFEAFF
NA,TRBJ1-2,TRBV29-1,CSVAVFDQGGDYGYTF
NA,TRBJ2-7,TRBV28,CASRLHYSGTGDFEQYF
NA,TRBJ2-1,TRBV13,CASRPLTSPNEQFF
NA,TRBJ1-5,TRBV20-1,CSASDMDREDQPQHF
NA,TRBJ2-4,TRBV29-1,CSVQEVGDIQYF
NA,TRBJ2-3,TRBV6-6,CASSSGPYTDTQYF
NA,TRBJ2-1,TRBV3-1,CASSQDPLRDSYNEQFF
NA,TRBJ1-2,TRBV29-1,CSVEDGQGRGGYTF
NA,TRBJ2-1,TRBV9,CASSKLPNEQFF
NA,TRBJ2-2,TRBV20-1,CSAGITGQNTGELFF
NA,TRBJ2-7,TRBV29-1,CSVGKTSGNFYEQYF
NA,TRBJ1-5,TRBV27,CASSLGQQNQPQHF
medium-sized,TRBJ1-2,TRBV10-1,CASSESQNYGYTF
NA,TRBJ2-1,TRBV12-3/TRBV12-4,CASSFVKNNEQFF
NA,TRBJ1-1,TRBV7-9,CASSLLSGAFF
NA,TRBJ2-5,TRBV7-6,CASSFQGLAGQETQYF